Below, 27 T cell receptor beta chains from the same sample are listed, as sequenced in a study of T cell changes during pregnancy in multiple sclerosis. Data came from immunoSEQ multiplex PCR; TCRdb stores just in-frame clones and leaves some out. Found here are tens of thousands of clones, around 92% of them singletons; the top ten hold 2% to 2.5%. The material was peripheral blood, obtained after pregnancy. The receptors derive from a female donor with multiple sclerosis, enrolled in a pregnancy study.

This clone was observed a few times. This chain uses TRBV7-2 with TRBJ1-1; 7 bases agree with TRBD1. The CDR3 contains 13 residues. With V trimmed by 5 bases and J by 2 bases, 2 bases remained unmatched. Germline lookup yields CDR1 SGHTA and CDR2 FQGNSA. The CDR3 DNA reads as TGTGCCAGCAGCCGGACAGGAAACACTGAAGCTTTCTTT. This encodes CASSRTGNTEAFF. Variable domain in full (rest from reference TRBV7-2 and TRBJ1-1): GAGVSQSPSNKVTEKGKDVELRCDPISGHTALYWYRQSLGQGLEFLIYFQGNSAPDKSGLPSDRFSAERTGGSVSTLTIQRTQQEDSAVYLCASSRTGNTEAFFGQGTRLTVV.

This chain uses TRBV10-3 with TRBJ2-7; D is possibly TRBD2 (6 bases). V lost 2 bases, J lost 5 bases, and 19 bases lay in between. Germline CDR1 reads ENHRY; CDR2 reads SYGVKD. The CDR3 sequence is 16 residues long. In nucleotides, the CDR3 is TGTGCCATCAGTGAGCGTTCTCCGACTAGTGTAAACGAGCAGTACTTC. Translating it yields CAISERSPTSVNEQYF.

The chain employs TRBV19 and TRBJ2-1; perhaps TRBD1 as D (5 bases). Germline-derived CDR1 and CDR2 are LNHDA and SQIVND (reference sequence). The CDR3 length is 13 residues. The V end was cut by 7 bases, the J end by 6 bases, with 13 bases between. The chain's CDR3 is CASKLDISNEQFF. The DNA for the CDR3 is TGTGCCAGTAAGTTGGACATAAGCAATGAGCAGTTCTTC. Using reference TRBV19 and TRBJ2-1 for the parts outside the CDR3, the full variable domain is DGGITQSPKYLFRKEGQNVTLSCEQNLNHDAMYWYRQDPGQGLRLIYYSQIVNDFQKGDIAEGYSVSREKKESFPLTVTSAQKNPTAFYLCASKLDISNEQFFGPGTRLTVL.

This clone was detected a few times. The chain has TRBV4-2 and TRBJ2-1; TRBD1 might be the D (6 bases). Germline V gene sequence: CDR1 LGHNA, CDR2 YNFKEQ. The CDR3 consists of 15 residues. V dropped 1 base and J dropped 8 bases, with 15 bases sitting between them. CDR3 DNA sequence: TGTGCCAGCAGCCAAGGGAAAGGACAGTCCGATGAGCAGTTCTTC. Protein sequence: CASSQGKGQSDEQFF.

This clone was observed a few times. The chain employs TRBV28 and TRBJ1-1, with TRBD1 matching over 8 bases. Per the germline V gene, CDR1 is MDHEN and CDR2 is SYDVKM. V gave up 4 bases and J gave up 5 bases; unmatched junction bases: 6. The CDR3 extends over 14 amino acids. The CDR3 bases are TGTGCCAGCAGTTCGACAGGGGCGTATACTGAAGCTTTCTTT. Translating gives CASSSTGAYTEAFF.

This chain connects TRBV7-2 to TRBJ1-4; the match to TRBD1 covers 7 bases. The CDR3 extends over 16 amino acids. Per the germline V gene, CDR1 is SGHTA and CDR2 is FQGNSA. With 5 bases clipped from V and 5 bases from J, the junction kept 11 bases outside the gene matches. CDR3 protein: CASSRQTGTENEKLFF. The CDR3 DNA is TGTGCCAGCAGCCGACAAACCGGGACAGAGAATGAAAAACTGTTTTTT.

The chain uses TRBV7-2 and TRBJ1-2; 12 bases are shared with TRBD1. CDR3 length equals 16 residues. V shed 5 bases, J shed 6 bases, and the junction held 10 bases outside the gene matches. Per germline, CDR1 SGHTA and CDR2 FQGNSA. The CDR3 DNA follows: TGTGCCAGCAGCCACCGGGACAGGGGGCGAGTAGATGGCTACACCTTC. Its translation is CASSHRDRGRVDGYTF.

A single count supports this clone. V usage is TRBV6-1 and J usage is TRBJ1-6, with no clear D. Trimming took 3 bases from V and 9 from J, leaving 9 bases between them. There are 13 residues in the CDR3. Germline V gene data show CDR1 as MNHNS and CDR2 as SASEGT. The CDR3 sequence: CASSDQFSSPLHF. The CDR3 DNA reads TGTGCCAGCAGTGACCAATTCAGTTCACCCCTCCACTTT.

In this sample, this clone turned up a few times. CDR3 sequence: CASSVWTSDGYTF. The CDR3, as DNA: TGTGCCAGCAGCGTCTGGACATCTGATGGCTACACCTTC. The chain is built from TRBV5-6 and TRBJ1-2, with D perhaps TRBD1 (5 bases). The V gene lost 4 bases and the J gene lost 6 bases, with 13 bases spanning the gap. The germline gives CDR1 SGHDT, CDR2 YYEEEE. This CDR3 is built from 13 residues.

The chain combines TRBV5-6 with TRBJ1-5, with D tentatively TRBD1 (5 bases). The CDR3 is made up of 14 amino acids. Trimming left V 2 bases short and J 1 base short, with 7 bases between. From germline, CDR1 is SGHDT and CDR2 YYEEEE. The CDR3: CASSFRQSNQPQHF. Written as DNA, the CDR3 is TGTGCCAGCAGCTTTAGACAGAGCAATCAGCCCCAGCATTTT.

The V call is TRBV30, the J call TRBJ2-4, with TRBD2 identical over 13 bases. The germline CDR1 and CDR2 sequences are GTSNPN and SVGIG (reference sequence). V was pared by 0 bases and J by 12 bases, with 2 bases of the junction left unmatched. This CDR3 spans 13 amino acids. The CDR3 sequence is CAWSVGTSGDQYF. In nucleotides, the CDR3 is TGTGCCTGGAGTGTGGGGACTAGCGGGGATCAGTACTTC. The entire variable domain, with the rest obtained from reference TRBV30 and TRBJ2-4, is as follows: SQTIHQWPATLVQPVGSPLSLECTVEGTSNPNLYWYRQAAGRGLQLLFYSVGIGQISSEVPQNLSASRPQDRQFILSSKKLLLSDSGFYLCAWSVGTSGDQYFGAGTRLSVL.

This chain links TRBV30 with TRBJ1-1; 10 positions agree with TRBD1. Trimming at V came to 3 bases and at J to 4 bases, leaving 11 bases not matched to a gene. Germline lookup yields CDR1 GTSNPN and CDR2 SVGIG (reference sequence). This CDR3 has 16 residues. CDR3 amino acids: CAWSLTGGRVGTEAFF. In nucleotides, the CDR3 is TGTGCCTGGAGCTTGACAGGGGGCAGGGTCGGCACTGAAGCTTTCTTT. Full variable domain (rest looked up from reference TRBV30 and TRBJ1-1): SQTIHQWPATLVQPVGSPLSLECTVEGTSNPNLYWYRQAAGRGLQLLFYSVGIGQISSEVPQNLSASRPQDRQFILSSKKLLLSDSGFYLCAWSLTGGRVGTEAFFGQGTRLTVV.

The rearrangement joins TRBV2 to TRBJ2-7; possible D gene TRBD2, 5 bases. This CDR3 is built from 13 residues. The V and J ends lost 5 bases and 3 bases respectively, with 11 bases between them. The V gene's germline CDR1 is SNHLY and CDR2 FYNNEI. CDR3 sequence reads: CASSPGIIYEQYF. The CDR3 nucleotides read TGTGCCAGCAGTCCCGGGATCATCTACGAGCAGTACTTC.

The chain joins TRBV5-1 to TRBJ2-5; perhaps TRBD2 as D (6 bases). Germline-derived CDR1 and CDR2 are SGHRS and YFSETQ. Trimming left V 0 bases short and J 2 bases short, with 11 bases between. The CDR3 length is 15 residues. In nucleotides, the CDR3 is TGCGCCAGCAGCTTGGCCTGGGGAGGTCAAGAGACCCAGTACTTC. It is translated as CASSLAWGGQETQYF. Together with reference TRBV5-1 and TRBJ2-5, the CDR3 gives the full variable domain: KAGVTQTPRYLIKTRGQQVTLSCSPISGHRSVSWYQQTPGQGLQFLFEYFSETQRNKGNFPGRFSGRQFSNSRSEMNVSTLELGDSALYLCASSLAWGGQETQYFGPGTRLLVL.

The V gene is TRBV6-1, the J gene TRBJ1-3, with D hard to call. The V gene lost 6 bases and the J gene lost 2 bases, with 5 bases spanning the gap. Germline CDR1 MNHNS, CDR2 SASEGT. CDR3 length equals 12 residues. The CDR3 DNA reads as TGTGCCAGCAGCCTTGCTGGAAACACCATATATTTT. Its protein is CASSLAGNTIYF.

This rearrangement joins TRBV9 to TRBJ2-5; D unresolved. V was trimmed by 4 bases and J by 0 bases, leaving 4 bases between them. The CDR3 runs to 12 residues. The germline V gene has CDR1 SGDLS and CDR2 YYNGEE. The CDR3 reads CASSSYQETQYF. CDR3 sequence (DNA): TGTGCCAGCAGCTCGTACCAAGAGACCCAGTACTTC.

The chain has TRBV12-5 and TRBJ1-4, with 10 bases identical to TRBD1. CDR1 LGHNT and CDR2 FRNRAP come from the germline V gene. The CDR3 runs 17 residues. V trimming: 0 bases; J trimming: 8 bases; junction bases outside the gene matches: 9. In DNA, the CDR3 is TGTGCTAGTGGTTTGGTACTTTCGGACAGGGGGTGGGAAAAACTGTTTTTT. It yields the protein CASGLVLSDRGWEKLFF.

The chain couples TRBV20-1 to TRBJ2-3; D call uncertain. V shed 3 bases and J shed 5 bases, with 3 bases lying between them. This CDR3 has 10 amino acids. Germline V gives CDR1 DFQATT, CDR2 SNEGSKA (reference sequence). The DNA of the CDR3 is TGCAGTGCTAGTAGAGATACGCAGTATTTT. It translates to CSASRDTQYF.

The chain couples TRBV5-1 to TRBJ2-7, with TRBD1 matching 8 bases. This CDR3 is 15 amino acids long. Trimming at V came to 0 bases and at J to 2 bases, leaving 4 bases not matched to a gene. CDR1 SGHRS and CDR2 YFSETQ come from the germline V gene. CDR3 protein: CASSLEQDRAYEQYF. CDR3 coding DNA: TGCGCCAGCAGCTTGGAGCAGGACAGGGCCTACGAGCAGTACTTC.

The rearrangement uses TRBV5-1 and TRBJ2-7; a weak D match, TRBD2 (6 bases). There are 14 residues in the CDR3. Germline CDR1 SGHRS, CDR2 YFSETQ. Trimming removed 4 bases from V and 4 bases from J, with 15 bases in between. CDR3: CASSPGTEGYEQYF. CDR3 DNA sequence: TGCGCCAGCAGCCCCGGGACGGAGGGATACGAGCAGTACTTC. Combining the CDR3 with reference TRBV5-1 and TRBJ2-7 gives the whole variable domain KAGVTQTPRYLIKTRGQQVTLSCSPISGHRSVSWYQQTPGQGLQFLFEYFSETQRNKGNFPGRFSGRQFSNSRSEMNVSTLELGDSALYLCASSPGTEGYEQYFGPGTRLTVT.

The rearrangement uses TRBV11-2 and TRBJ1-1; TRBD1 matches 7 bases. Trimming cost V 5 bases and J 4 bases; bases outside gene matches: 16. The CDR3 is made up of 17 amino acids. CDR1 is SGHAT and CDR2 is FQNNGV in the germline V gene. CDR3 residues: CASSQAWAGGIGTEAFF. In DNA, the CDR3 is TGTGCCAGCAGCCAGGCGTGGGCAGGGGGAATCGGCACTGAAGCTTTCTTT.

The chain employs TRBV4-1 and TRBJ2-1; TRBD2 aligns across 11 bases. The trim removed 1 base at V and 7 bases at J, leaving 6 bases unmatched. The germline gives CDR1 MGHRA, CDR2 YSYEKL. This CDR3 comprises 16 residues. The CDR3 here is CASSQAAGLAVNEQFF. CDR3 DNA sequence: TGCGCCAGCAGCCAAGCGGCGGGACTAGCGGTGAATGAGCAGTTCTTC.

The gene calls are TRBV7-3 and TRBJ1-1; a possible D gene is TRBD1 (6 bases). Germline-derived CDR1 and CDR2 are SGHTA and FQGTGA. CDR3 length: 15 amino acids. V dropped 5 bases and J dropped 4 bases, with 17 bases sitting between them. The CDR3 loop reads CASSLGGGQSTEAFF. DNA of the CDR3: TGTGCCAGCAGCCTAGGGGGGGGGCAGAGCACTGAAGCTTTCTTT.

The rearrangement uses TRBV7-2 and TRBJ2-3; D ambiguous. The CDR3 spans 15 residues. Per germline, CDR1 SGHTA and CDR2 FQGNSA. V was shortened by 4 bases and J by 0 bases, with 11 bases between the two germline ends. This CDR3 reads CASSSNYQSTDTQYF. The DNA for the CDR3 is TGTGCCAGCAGCTCGAACTACCAAAGCACAGATACGCAGTATTTT.

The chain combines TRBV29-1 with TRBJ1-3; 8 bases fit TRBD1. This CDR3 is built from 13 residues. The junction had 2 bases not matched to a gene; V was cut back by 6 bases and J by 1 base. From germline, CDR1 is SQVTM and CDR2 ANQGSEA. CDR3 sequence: CSVRTGSGNTIYF. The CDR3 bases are TGCAGCGTACGGACAGGGTCTGGAAACACCATATATTTT.

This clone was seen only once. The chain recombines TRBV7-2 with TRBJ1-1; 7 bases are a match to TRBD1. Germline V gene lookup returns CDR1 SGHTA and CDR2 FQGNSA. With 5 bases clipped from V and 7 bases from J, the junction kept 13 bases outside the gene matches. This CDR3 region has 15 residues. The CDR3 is CASSPGARGRIEAFF. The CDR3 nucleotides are TGTGCCAGCAGCCCAGGGGCAAGGGGGCGAATTGAAGCTTTCTTT.

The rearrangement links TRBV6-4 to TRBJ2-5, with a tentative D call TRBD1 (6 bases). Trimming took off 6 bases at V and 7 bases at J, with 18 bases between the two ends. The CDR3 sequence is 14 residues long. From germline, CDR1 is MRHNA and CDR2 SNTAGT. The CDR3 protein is CASSPMGAAGTQYF. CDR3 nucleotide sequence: TGTGCCAGCAGCCCTATGGGGGCGGCGGGGACCCAGTACTTC.